A selection of T cell receptor beta chains follows, all from one sample in a study of blood T cell repertoires in COVID-19. Assay: immunoSEQ multiplex PCR; the TCRdb copy retains only in-frame clones and omits some. The profile covers about 440,000 clones, with about nine tenths appearing a single time and about 0.6% taken by the ten largest. Sequencing was performed on PBMCs or T cells enriched from blood (not recorded which). These receptors came from a man between 18 and 35 years old who had recovered from COVID-19. Each CDR3 is given with its conserved first and last residue. The D gene is left open where the match is weak. The size entry is marked missing in some rows and otherwise reads once, few, many or a size class.

D gene	V gene	J gene	clone size	CDR3 DNA	CDR3 protein
TRBD1	TRBV30	TRBJ1-1	.	TGTGCCTGGAGTGTACTGGGACAGGGGGCTGAAGCTTTCTTT	CAWSVLGQGAEAFF
.	TRBV29-1	TRBJ1-5	.	TGCAGCGTTTCTAATAGCAATCAGCCCCAGCATTTT	CSVSNSNQPQHF
.	TRBV2	TRBJ1-2	.	TGTGCCAGCACCGACAGGACTGTCGATGGCTACACCTTC	CASTDRTVDGYTF
.	TRBV7-2	TRBJ1-1	.	TGTGCCAGCAGCTGGGGTGGTGAGGGAAGCACTGAAGCTTTCTTT	CASSWGGEGSTEAFF
TRBD2	TRBV25-1	TRBJ2-7	.	TGTGCCAGCAGTGAATCGCGGGGGGGATACGAGCAGTACTTC	CASSESRGGYEQYF
TRBD1	TRBV6-1	TRBJ1-5	.	TGTGCCAGCAGTGAAAAGGACAGGGGGCAAGAGCAGAATCAGCCCCAGCATTTT	CASSEKDRGQEQNQPQHF
.	TRBV6-1	TRBJ1-2	.	TGTGCCAGCAGTGAAATCGGACTCAGGACCTATGGCTACACCTTC	CASSEIGLRTYGYTF
.	TRBV12-3/TRBV12-4	TRBJ2-3	.	TGTGCCAGCAGCGCCGGAGATACGCAGTATTTT	CASSAGDTQYF
.	TRBV7-9	TRBJ1-1	once	TGTGCCAGCAGCTTATTAAACACTGAAGCTTTCTTT	CASSLLNTEAFF
.	TRBV10-3	TRBJ1-1	.	TGTGCCATCAGGTCCGGGAATACCAACACTGAAGCTTTCTTT	CAIRSGNTNTEAFF
.	TRBV6-5	TRBJ1-6	.	TGTGCCAGCAGTTCCCCTCGGACAAGAACCAATTCACCCCTCCACTTT	CASSSPRTRTNSPLHF
.	TRBV30	TRBJ2-1	.	TGTGCCTGGAGAGAAGGGGCCTACAATGAGCAGTTCTTC	CAWREGAYNEQFF
TRBD2	TRBV5-4	TRBJ2-3	.	TGTGCCAGCCGGGGGTTCGGCGGGAGGGGCACAGATACGCAGTATTTT	CASRGFGGRGTDTQYF
.	TRBV28	TRBJ1-3	.	TGTGCCAGCACCTCTGGGGAGGGGTTGTGGGGAAACACCATATATTTT	CASTSGEGLWGNTIYF
.	TRBV2	TRBJ1-5	.	TGTGCCAGCAGTGAATCCCCTTCGGGGGTTAGGGGACGCAATCAGCCCCAGCATTTT	CASSESPSGVRGRNQPQHF
.	TRBV13	TRBJ1-6	.	TGTGCCAGCAGCTGGCGCGGACATAACCACTTT	CASSWRGHNHF
.	TRBV21-1	TRBJ1-2	.	TGTGCCAGCAGCCGCCGGACAGGGGGTAAGTATGGCTACACCTTC	CASSRRTGGKYGYTF
.	TRBV5-5	TRBJ2-7	.	TGTGCCAGCAGCTTGGACTACGGTTTCGACGAGCAGTACTTC	CASSLDYGFDEQYF
TRBD1	TRBV30	TRBJ2-7	.	TGTGCCTGGCGAGGGGGCGGAACTTACTACGAGCAGTACTTC	CAWRGGGTYYEQYF
TRBD1	TRBV30	TRBJ1-1	.	TGTGCCTGGAGTGTGGGGACAGGGAACACTGAAGCTTTCTTT	CAWSVGTGNTEAFF
.	TRBV12-3/TRBV12-4	TRBJ1-2	.	TGTGCCAGCAGTTTATTGGGGGCGAATGGCTACACCTTC	CASSLLGANGYTF
.	TRBV2	TRBJ1-1	.	TGTGCCAGCAGTCTCAGCACGGGTCCCTCCGAAGCTTTCTTT	CASSLSTGPSEAFF
TRBD1	TRBV27	TRBJ1-1	.	TGTGCCAGCAGACGGCACAGGGGGCGGACTGAAGCTTTCTTT	CASRRHRGRTEAFF
TRBD1	TRBV3-1/TRBV3-2	TRBJ1-3	.	TGTGCCAGCAGCACGTCGGGACAGGTTAGCTCCATATATTTT	CASSTSGQVSSIYF
.	TRBV7-9	TRBJ1-5	.	TGTGCCAGCAGCTTAGGGGTCGAGGCACAGCCCCAGCATTTT	CASSLGVEAQPQHF
.	TRBV19	TRBJ1-1	.	TGTGCCAGTAGTATAGCTCCAGCAACGAACAGGGCTTTCTTT	CASSIAPATNRAFF
TRBD1	TRBV27	TRBJ2-5	.	TGTGCCAGCAGTTTAGGGACAGGGGGCAAAGAGACCCAGTACTTC	CASSLGTGGKETQYF
TRBD2	TRBV7-9	TRBJ2-1	.	TGTGCCAGCAGCTTAGTGGGAAAGGGCGGGAGTAACTACAATGAGCAGTTCTTC	CASSLVGKGGSNYNEQFF